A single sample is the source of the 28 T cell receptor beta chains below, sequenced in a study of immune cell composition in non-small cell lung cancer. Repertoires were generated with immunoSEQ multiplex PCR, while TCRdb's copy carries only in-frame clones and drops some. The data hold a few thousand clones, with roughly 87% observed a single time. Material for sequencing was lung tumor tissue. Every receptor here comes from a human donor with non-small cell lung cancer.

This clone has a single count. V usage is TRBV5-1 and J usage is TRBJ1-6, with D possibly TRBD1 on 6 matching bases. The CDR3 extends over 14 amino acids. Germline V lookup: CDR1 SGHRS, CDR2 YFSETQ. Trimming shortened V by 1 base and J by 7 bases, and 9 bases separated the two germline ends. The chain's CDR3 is CASSLIQGNSPLHF. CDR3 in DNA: TGCGCCAGCAGCTTGATACAGGGAAATTCACCCCTCCACTTT.

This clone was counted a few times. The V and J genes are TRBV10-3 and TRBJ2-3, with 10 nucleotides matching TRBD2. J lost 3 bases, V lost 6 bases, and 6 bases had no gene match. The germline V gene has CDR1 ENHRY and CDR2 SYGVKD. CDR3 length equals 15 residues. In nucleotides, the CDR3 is TGTGCCATCAGCCAACTAGCGGGGCCTACAGATACGCAGTATTTT. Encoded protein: CAISQLAGPTDTQYF.

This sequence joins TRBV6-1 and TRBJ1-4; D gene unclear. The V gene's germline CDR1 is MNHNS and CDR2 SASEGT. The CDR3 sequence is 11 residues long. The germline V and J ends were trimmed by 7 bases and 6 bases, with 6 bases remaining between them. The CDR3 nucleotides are TGTGCCAGCATAGAGGATGAAAAACTGTTTTTT. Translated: CASIEDEKLFF.

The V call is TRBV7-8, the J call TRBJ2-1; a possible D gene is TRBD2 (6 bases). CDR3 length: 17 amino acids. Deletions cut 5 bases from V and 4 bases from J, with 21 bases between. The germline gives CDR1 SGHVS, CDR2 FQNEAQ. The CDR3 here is CASSVGDAGGRYNEQFF. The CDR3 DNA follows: TGTGCCAGCAGCGTAGGAGATGCCGGGGGAAGATACAATGAGCAGTTCTTC.

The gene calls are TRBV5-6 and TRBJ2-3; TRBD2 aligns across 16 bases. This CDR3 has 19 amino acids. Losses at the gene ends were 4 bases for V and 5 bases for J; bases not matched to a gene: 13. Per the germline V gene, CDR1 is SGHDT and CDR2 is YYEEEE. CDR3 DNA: TGTGCCAGCAGCGCCTCCCCGGGACTAGCGGGAGGGCCTGGAGATACGCAGTATTTT. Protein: CASSASPGLAGGPGDTQYF. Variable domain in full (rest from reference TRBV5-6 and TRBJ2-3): DAGVTQSPTHLIKTRGQQVTLRCSPKSGHDTVSWYQQALGQGPQFIFQYYEEEERQRGNFPDRFSGHQFPNYSSELNVNALLLGDSALYLCASSASPGLAGGPGDTQYFGPGTRLTVL.

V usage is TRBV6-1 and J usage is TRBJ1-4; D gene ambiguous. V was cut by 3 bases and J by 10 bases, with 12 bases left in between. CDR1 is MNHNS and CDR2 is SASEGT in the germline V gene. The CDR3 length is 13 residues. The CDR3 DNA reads TGTGCCAGCAGTGAGGTACTGGTTGGAAAACTGTTTTTT. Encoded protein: CASSEVLVGKLFF.

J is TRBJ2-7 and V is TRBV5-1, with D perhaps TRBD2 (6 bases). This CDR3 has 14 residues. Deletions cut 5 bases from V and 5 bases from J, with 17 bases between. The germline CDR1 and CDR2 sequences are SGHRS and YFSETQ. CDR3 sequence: CASSFPGLRNEQYF. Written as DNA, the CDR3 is TGCGCCAGCAGTTTTCCGGGACTTCGAAACGAGCAGTACTTC.

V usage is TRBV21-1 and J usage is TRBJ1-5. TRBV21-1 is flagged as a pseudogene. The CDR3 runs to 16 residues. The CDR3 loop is CASSKNTFGRVQPQHF. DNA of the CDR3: TGTGCCAGCAGCAAAAACACCTTCGGTCGGGTCCAGCCCCAGCATTTT.

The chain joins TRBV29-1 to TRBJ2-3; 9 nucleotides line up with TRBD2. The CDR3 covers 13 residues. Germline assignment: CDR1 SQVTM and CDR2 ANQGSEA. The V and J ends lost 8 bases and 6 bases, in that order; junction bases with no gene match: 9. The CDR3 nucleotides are TGCAGCCACGAGCGGGGGGTCGGGGATACGCAGTATTTT. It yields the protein CSHERGVGDTQYF.

The CDR3 bases are TGTGCCAGCAGTTTTCTTCGCGGCGTGGGGGGGACCAAAAAACTGTTTTTT. This sequence encodes CASSFLRGVGGTKKLFF. The chain joins TRBV28 to TRBJ1-4; D is perhaps TRBD1 (5 bases). With 3 bases removed from V and 9 bases from J, the gap between germline ends came to 23 bases. Germline values: CDR1 MDHEN, CDR2 SYDVKM. CDR3 size: 17 residues.

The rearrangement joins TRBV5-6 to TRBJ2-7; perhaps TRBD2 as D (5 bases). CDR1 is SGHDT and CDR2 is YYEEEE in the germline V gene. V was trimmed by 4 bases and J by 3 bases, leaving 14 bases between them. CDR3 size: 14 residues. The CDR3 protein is CASSLGLNGYEQYF. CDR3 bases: TGTGCCAGCAGCCTCGGACTCAACGGCTACGAGCAGTACTTC.

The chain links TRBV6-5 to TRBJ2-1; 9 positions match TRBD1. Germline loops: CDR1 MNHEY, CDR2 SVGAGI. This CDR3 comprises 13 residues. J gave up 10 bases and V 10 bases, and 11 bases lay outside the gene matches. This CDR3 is CATLDRGGMEQFF. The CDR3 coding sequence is TGTGCCACCTTAGACAGGGGGGGTATGGAGCAGTTCTTC.

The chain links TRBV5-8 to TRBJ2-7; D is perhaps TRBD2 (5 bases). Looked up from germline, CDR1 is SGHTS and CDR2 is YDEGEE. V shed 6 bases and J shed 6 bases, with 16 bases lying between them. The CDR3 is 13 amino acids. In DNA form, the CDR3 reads TGTGCCAGCATCCCCGGACTCCGAAGCGAGCAGTACTTC. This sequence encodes CASIPGLRSEQYF.

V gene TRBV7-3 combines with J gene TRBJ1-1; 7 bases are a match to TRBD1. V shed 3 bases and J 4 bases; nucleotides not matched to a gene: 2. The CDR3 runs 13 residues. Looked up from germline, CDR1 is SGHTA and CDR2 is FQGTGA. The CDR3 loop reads CASSLTGPTEAFF. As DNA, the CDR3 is TGTGCCAGCAGCTTGACAGGGCCCACTGAAGCTTTCTTT.

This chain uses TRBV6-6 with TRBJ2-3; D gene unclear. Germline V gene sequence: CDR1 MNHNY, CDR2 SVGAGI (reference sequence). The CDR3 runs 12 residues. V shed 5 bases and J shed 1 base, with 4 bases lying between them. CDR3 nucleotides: TGTGCCAGCAGTGGCCGCACAGATACGCAGTATTTT. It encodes CASSGRTDTQYF.

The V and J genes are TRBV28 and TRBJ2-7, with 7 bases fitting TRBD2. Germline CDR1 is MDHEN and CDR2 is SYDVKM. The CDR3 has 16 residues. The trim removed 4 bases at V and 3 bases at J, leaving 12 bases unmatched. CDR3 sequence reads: CASSSPQRAGNYEQYF. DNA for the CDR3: TGTGCCAGCAGTTCGCCCCAGCGAGCGGGGAACTACGAGCAGTACTTC.

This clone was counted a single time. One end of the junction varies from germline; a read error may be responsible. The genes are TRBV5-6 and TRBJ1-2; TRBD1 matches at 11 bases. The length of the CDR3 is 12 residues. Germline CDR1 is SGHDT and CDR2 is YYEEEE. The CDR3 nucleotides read TGTGCCAGCAGCTACCCGGGACAGGGGGTGGCCTTC. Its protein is CASSYPGQGVAF.

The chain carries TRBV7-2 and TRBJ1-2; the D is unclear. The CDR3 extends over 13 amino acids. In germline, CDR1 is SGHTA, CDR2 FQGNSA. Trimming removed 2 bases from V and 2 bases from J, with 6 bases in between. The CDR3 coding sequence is TGTGCCAGCAGCTTACTCCCGAACTATGGCTACACCTTC. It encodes CASSLLPNYGYTF.

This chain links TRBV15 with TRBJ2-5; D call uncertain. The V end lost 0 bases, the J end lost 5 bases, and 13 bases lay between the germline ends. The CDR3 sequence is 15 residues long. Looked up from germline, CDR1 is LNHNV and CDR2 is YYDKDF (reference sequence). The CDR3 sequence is CATSRDAAGEETQYF. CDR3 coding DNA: TGTGCCACCAGCAGAGATGCTGCAGGCGAGGAGACCCAGTACTTC.

The CDR3 loop reads CASSTGLALYNEQFF. The CDR3 DNA follows: TGTGCCAGCAGCACTGGACTAGCGCTTTACAATGAGCAGTTCTTC. The chain uses TRBV7-2 and TRBJ2-1; 9 bases agree with TRBD2. The CDR3 is 15 amino acids. Looked up from germline, CDR1 is SGHTA and CDR2 is FQGNSA. V trimming: 5 bases; J trimming: 4 bases; junction bases outside the gene matches: 6.

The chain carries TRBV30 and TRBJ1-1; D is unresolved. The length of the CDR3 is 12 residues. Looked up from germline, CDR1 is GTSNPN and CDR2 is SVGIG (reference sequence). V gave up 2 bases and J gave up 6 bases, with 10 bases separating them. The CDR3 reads CAWSRRGAEAFF. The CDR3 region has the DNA TGTGCCTGGAGTAGGAGAGGAGCTGAAGCTTTCTTT.

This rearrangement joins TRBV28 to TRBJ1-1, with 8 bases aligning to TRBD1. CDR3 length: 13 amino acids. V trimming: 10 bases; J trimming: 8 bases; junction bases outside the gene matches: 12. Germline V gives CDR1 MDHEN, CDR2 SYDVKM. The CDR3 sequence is CATDRGSLREAFF. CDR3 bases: TGTGCCACAGACAGGGGAAGCTTGAGGGAAGCTTTCTTT.

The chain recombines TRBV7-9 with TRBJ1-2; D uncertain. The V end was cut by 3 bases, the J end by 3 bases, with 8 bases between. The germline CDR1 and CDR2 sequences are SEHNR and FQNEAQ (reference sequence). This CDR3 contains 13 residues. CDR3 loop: CASSFWRDYGYTF. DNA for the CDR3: TGTGCCAGCAGCTTTTGGAGGGACTATGGCTACACCTTC. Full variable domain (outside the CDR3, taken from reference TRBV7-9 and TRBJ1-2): DTGVSQNPRHKITKRGQNVTFRCDPISEHNRLYWYRQTLGQGPEFLTYFQNEAQLEKSRLLSDRFSAERPKGSFSTLEIQRTEQGDSAMYLCASSFWRDYGYTFGSGTRLTVV.

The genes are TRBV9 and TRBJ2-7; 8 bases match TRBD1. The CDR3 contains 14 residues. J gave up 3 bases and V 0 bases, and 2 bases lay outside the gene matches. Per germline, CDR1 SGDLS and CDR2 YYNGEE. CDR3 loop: CASSVGTGLYEQYF. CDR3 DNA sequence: TGTGCCAGCAGCGTAGGGACAGGGCTCTACGAGCAGTACTTC. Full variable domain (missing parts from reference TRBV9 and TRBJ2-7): DSGVTQTPKHLITATGQRVTLRCSPRSGDLSVYWYQQSLDQGLQFLIQYYNGEERAKGNILERFSAQQFPDLHSELNLSSLELGDSALYFCASSVGTGLYEQYFGPGTRLTVT.

The CDR3 loop is CASSLDPLAGGNNEQFF. The CDR3, as DNA: TGTGCCAGCAGTTTAGATCCCCTAGCGGGGGGGAACAATGAGCAGTTCTTC. The V and J genes are TRBV28 and TRBJ2-1; TRBD2 agrees at 12 bases. The CDR3 covers 17 residues. V trimming: 2 bases; J trimming: 5 bases; junction bases outside the gene matches: 7. Germline CDR1 MDHEN, CDR2 SYDVKM.

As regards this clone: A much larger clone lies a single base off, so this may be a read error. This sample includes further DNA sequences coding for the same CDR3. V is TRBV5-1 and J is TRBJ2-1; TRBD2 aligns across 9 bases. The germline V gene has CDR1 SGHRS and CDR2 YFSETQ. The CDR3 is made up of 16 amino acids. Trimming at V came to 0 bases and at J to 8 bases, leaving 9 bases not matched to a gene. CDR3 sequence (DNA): TGCGCCAGCAGCTTGGGTCCAGCGGGAGGACGGGATGAGCAGTTCTTC. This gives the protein CASSLGPAGGRDEQFF.

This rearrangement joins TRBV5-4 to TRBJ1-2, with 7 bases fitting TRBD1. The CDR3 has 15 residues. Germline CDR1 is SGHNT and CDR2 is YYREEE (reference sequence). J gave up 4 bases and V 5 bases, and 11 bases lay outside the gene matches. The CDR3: CASSYQDRPVYGYTF. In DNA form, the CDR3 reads TGTGCCAGCAGTTATCAGGACAGGCCAGTCTATGGCTACACCTTC.

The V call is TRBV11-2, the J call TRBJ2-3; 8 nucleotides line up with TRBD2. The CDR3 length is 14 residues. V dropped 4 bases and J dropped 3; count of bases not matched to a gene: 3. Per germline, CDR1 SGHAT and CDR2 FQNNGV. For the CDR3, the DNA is TGTGCCAGCAGCTGGGGACTAGGGACAGATACGCAGTATTTT. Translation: CASSWGLGTDTQYF.